What follows is one TCR beta chain and its context. This CDR3 contains 12 residues. CDR1 and CDR2 (germline): LNHNV, YYDKDF (reference sequence). The V end was cut by 2 bases, the J end by 6 bases, with 5 bases between. The data are from a study of T cells in Graves' hyperthyroidism and ophthalmopathy. Exclusion of patients followed from uncontrolled infection, other autoimmune disease, pregnancy or lactation. Diagnoses were made from clinical symptoms, serum measures (thyroxine and TRAb), thyroid ultrasound and orbital computed tomography. Researchers took RNA transcripts and amplified the TCR beta CDR3 regions from them. The study used the HTBI primer set for a first-round RT-PCR of the TCR CDR3. TCRdb independently ran MiXCR on the multiplex PCR reads; one entry per CDR3 protein. The table shows 360,000 or so distinct CDR3 sequences, with around a sixth occurring only once.

This receptor was obtained from a woman in her 40s with Graves' ophthalmopathy. The sequencing sample was made of blood. The chain joins TRBV15 to TRBJ1-5; D unclear. CDR3 nucleotide sequence: TGTGCCACCAGCAGATCAACTCAGCCCCAGCATTTT. This codes for CATSRSTQPQHF.